The 31 T cell receptor beta chains presented below share a single source sample, sequenced in a study of T cell responses to AZD1222 COVID-19 vaccine. Here immunoSEQ multiplex PCR was the method, and the copy in TCRdb shows in-frame clones only, minus some. Of some 94,000 clones listed, approximately 92% are singletons. The sequenced sample was peripheral blood, obtained on day 0 of AZD1222 vaccination. Source of these receptors: an adult in good health.

V and J are TRBV18 and TRBJ2-3; D gene unclear. The CDR3 runs to 11 residues. The germline gives CDR1 KGHSH, CDR2 LQKENI. The V end was cut by 6 bases, the J end by 2 bases, with 3 bases between. Written as DNA, the CDR3 is TGTGCCAGCTCGAACACAGATACGCAGTATTTT. Translation: CASSNTDTQYF. Full variable domain (missing parts from reference TRBV18 and TRBJ2-3): NAGVMQNPRHLVRRRGQEARLRCSPMKGHSHVYWYRQLPEEGLKFMVYLQKENIIDESGMPKERFSAEFPKEGPSILRIQQVVRGDSAAYFCASSNTDTQYFGPGTRLTVL.

This clone was seen only once. The genes are TRBV30 and TRBJ1-5, with D perhaps TRBD1 (5 bases). The germline CDR1 and CDR2 sequences are GTSNPN and SVGIG (reference sequence). CDR3 size: 15 residues. Trimming removed 3 bases at V and 1 base at J, with 13 bases between. The CDR3 protein is CAWRTRGLSNQPQHF. In DNA form, the CDR3 reads TGTGCCTGGAGGACCCGGGGCCTCAGCAATCAGCCCCAGCATTTT.

V is TRBV10-3 and J is TRBJ1-2; D is ambiguous. CDR1 ENHRY and CDR2 SYGVKD come from the germline V gene. The CDR3 runs 13 residues. V was cut by 3 bases and J by 4 bases, with 9 bases left in between. The CDR3 region has the DNA TGTGCCATCAGTGAACCCACCTTCTATGGCTACACCTTC. This codes for CAISEPTFYGYTF.

The chain is built from TRBV4-3 and TRBJ1-2, with D unresolved. Germline values: CDR1 LGHNA, CDR2 YSLEER. The CDR3 runs 16 residues. Trimming stripped 0 bases from V and 0 bases from J, with 11 bases between. CDR3 in amino acids: CASSQDEGSSNYGYTF. The CDR3 nucleotides read TGCGCCAGCAGCCAAGATGAGGGTTCTTCTAACTATGGCTACACCTTC.

The chain joins TRBV28 to TRBJ1-4; TRBD1 might be the D (6 bases). Germline CDR1 is MDHEN and CDR2 is SYDVKM. The CDR3 runs to 14 residues. V was shortened by 5 bases and J by 8 bases, with 15 bases between the two germline ends. In DNA form, the CDR3 reads TGTGCCAGCAGTGGCTCAGGGGCGAGGGAAAAACTGTTTTTT. Translating it yields CASSGSGAREKLFF.

This clone was seen a single time. This chain connects TRBV28 to TRBJ1-6, with D perhaps TRBD1 (5 bases). Germline V gives CDR1 MDHEN, CDR2 SYDVKM. CDR3 length: 17 amino acids. V shed 3 bases and J shed 5 bases, with 17 bases lying between them. The CDR3 sequence: CASSFQPGGRNNSPLHF. CDR3 in DNA: TGTGCCAGCAGTTTCCAACCGGGGGGTCGAAATAATTCACCCCTCCACTTT.

The chain links TRBV11-2 to TRBJ2-7; D uncertain. The CDR3 is 11 amino acids. V lost 4 bases to trimming and J lost 1 base, with 2 bases between them. Germline V CDR1 and CDR2: SGHAT, FQNNGV. DNA for the CDR3: TGTGCCAGCAGCTCTTCCTACGAGCAGTACTTC. This gives the protein CASSSSYEQYF.

This clone came up once. This chain joins TRBV7-2 and TRBJ2-1; possibly TRBD1 for D (6 bases). V lost 1 base, J lost 3 bases, and 10 bases lay in between. Germline lookup yields CDR1 SGHTA and CDR2 FQGNSA. CDR3 length equals 15 residues. CDR3 nucleotides: TGTGCCAGCAGCTTAGATGGACAGTACTACAATGAGCAGTTCTTC. Translation: CASSLDGQYYNEQFF.

The chain links TRBV28 to TRBJ2-3; 11 bases are a match to TRBD1. The CDR3 is made up of 15 amino acids. Germline trimming cut 5 bases from V and 5 bases from J; bases unmatched to any gene: 6. The V gene's germline CDR1 is MDHEN and CDR2 SYDVKM. CDR3 region: CASSPRTGGLDTQYF. CDR3 nucleotides: TGTGCCAGCAGTCCCAGGACAGGGGGCTTAGATACGCAGTATTTT. The entire variable domain, with the rest obtained from reference TRBV28 and TRBJ2-3, is as follows: DVKVTQSSRYLVKRTGEKVFLECVQDMDHENMFWYRQDPGLGLRLIYFSYDVKMKEKGDIPEGYSVSREKKERFSLILESASTNQTSMYLCASSPRTGGLDTQYFGPGTRLTVL.

The rearrangement joins TRBV28 to TRBJ2-4; TRBD1 aligns across 7 bases. CDR1 and CDR2 (germline): MDHEN, SYDVKM. The CDR3 runs to 15 residues. J was trimmed by 7 bases and V by 4 bases; bases with no gene match: 10. For the CDR3, the DNA is TGTGCCAGCAGTTCGCCCGGGACAGATCGGAACATTCAGTACTTC. It encodes CASSSPGTDRNIQYF.

The chain uses TRBV3-1 (or the pseudogene TRBV3-2) and TRBJ2-3, with 7 bases matching TRBD2. Germline CDR1 is LGHDT and CDR2 is YNNKEL (reference sequence). The CDR3 has 17 residues. J lost 0 bases, V lost 0 bases, and 6 bases had no gene match. For the CDR3, the DNA is TGTGCCAGCAGCCAAGATGCTAGCGGTACTAGCACAGATACGCAGTATTTT. Protein sequence: CASSQDASGTSTDTQYF.

This clone has just one count. The chain has TRBV27 and TRBJ2-1, with 8 bases matching TRBD1. This CDR3 comprises 15 residues. Unmatched junction bases numbered 5, after V lost 7 bases and J lost 0 bases. Germline assignment: CDR1 MNHEY and CDR2 SMNVEV (reference sequence). CDR3 amino acids: CASTTGVSSYNEQFF. CDR3 sequence (DNA): TGTGCCAGCACGACAGGGGTTAGCTCCTACAATGAGCAGTTCTTC.

The V and J genes are TRBV5-1 and TRBJ1-4; 11 positions agree with TRBD1. With 4 bases clipped from V and 6 bases from J, the junction kept 11 bases outside the gene matches. This CDR3 is built from 17 residues. Germline CDR1 is SGHRS and CDR2 is YFSETQ. The CDR3 region is CASSQGQGETYYEKLFF. CDR3 coding DNA: TGCGCCAGCAGCCAGGGACAGGGGGAGACGTATTATGAAAAACTGTTTTTT.

V usage is TRBV3-1 (or the pseudogene TRBV3-2) and J usage is TRBJ1-1; 8 bases are shared with TRBD1. CDR1 is LGHDT, CDR2 YNNKEL, per germline (reference sequence). Trimming removed 4 bases from V and 1 base from J; junction bases left unmatched: 2. The CDR3 spans 14 residues. CDR3 protein: CASSLGTGNTEAFF. The CDR3 DNA reads as TGTGCCAGCAGCCTCGGGACAGGGAACACTGAAGCTTTCTTT.

J is TRBJ2-2 and V is TRBV11-1; 9 bases align to TRBD1. Germline V lookup: CDR1 SGHAT, CDR2 FQDESV (reference sequence). There are 16 residues in the CDR3. J was trimmed by 5 bases and V by 1 base; bases with no gene match: 5. CDR3 DNA: TGTGCCAGCAGCTTAGGGGGACAGGGCAGGACCGGGGAGCTGTTTTTT. This encodes CASSLGGQGRTGELFF.

This chain joins TRBV5-1 and TRBJ2-1; TRBD1 is a possible D gene (6 bases). Trimming pared 0 bases from V and 7 bases from J, leaving 17 bases between. CDR1 is SGHRS and CDR2 is YFSETQ in the germline V gene. CDR3 length equals 16 residues. This CDR3 is CASSLDGVGGLNEQFF. The CDR3 DNA sequence: TGCGCCAGCAGCTTGGACGGGGTAGGGGGTTTGAATGAGCAGTTCTTC.

This chain uses TRBV12-3 or TRBV12-4 with TRBJ1-2; D is unresolved. This CDR3 region has 13 residues. V was cut by 5 bases and J by 3 bases, with 10 bases left in between. The CDR3 nucleotides read TGTGCCAGCAGTCCGGGGTTTTACTATGGCTACACCTTC. Residues: CASSPGFYYGYTF.

The gene calls are TRBV6-1 and TRBJ1-2; a possible D gene is TRBD1 (5 bases). V lost 0 bases, J lost 4 bases, and 12 bases lay in between. The CDR3 runs 15 residues. Germline CDR1 MNHNS, CDR2 SASEGT. Written as DNA, the CDR3 is TGTGCCAGCAGTGAAGCGCGGGGCAGGACCTATGGCTACACCTTC. Translated: CASSEARGRTYGYTF.

This chain joins TRBV18 and TRBJ1-2; D is ambiguous. The CDR3 covers 15 residues. Germline lookup yields CDR1 KGHSH and CDR2 LQKENI. Deletions cut 2 bases from V and 8 bases from J, with 18 bases between. As DNA, the CDR3 is TGTGCCAGCTCACCAACTAACTCTGGGCGCTGGGGCTACACCTTC. The encoded protein is CASSPTNSGRWGYTF.

The chain links TRBV19 to TRBJ2-7, with a tentative D call TRBD1 (6 bases). Trimming stripped 3 bases from V and 5 bases from J, with 20 bases between. The CDR3 extends over 16 amino acids. Germline V gives CDR1 LNHDA, CDR2 SQIVND (reference sequence). Here the CDR3 DNA reads TGTGCCAGTAGTATTCTAGGAACCAGGGGTTTTGACGAGCAGTACTTC. Protein sequence: CASSILGTRGFDEQYF. Supplemented by reference TRBV19 and TRBJ2-7, the full variable domain reads DGGITQSPKYLFRKEGQNVTLSCEQNLNHDAMYWYRQDPGQGLRLIYYSQIVNDFQKGDIAEGYSVSREKKESFPLTVTSAQKNPTAFYLCASSILGTRGFDEQYFGPGTRLTVT.

This clone was counted a single time. The rearrangement uses TRBV3-1 (or the pseudogene TRBV3-2) and TRBJ1-1, with TRBD1 matching over 7 bases. J gave up 2 bases and V 2 bases, and 2 bases lay outside the gene matches. The CDR3 contains 14 residues. The V gene's germline CDR1 is LGHDT and CDR2 YNNKEL (reference sequence). DNA for the CDR3: TGTGCCAGCAGCCAACGGGACAGCAACACTGAAGCTTTCTTT. As protein: CASSQRDSNTEAFF.

The chain recombines TRBV18 with TRBJ1-2; possibly TRBD1 for D (6 bases). CDR3 size: 15 residues. With 5 bases removed from V and 2 bases from J, the gap between germline ends came to 15 bases. Germline CDR1 reads KGHSH; CDR2 reads LQKENI. CDR3 sequence reads: CASSGGAGGNYGYTF. For the CDR3, the DNA is TGTGCCAGCTCAGGGGGGGCTGGAGGAAACTATGGCTACACCTTC.

The rearrangement joins TRBV5-1 to TRBJ2-5; 8 nucleotides match TRBD1. The CDR3 contains 13 residues. CDR1 is SGHRS, CDR2 YFSETQ, per germline. With V trimmed by 4 bases and J by 4 bases, 3 bases remained unmatched. The CDR3, as DNA: TGCGCCAGCAGCATAGGACAGGGAGAGACCCAGTACTTC. Translation: CASSIGQGETQYF.

The chain employs TRBV15 and TRBJ1-1; D is possibly TRBD1 (6 bases). The CDR3 length is 15 residues. Germline V gene data show CDR1 as LNHNV and CDR2 as YYDKDF (reference sequence). V dropped 0 bases and J dropped 0 bases, with 8 bases sitting between them. CDR3 bases: TGTGCCACCAGCAGAGATGGGGGGCTGAACACTGAAGCTTTCTTT. It encodes CATSRDGGLNTEAFF.

V is TRBV29-1 and J is TRBJ2-1, with 7 bases fitting TRBD2. CDR1 is SQVTM and CDR2 is ANQGSEA in the germline V gene. The ends lost 7 bases at V and 12 bases at J; junction bases unmatched: 6. The CDR3 has 10 amino acids. The CDR3 spells CSGTGTTQFF. DNA for the CDR3: TGCAGCGGAACCGGGACTACGCAGTTCTTC.

This rearrangement joins TRBV6-6 to TRBJ1-3, with D perhaps TRBD1 (5 bases). The V end lost 6 bases, the J end lost 0 bases, and 12 bases lay between the germline ends. Per the germline V gene, CDR1 is MNHNY and CDR2 is SVGAGI (reference sequence). This CDR3 is built from 15 residues. CDR3 DNA sequence: TGTGCCAGCAGCGGACACCTGAGCTCTGGAAACACCATATATTTT. This translates into CASSGHLSSGNTIYF.

The chain couples TRBV6-1 to TRBJ2-7; 9 bases are shared with TRBD1. The CDR3 contains 16 residues. V lost 3 bases to trimming and J lost 3 bases; unmatched junction nucleotides: 9. Germline V gene data show CDR1 as MNHNS and CDR2 as SASEGT. The CDR3 coding sequence is TGTGCCAGCAGTGATACCGGGACAGGGTCCTTCTACGAGCAGTACTTC. This sequence encodes CASSDTGTGSFYEQYF.

V and J are TRBV10-3 and TRBJ1-3; D might be TRBD1 (5 bases). Germline CDR1 and CDR2: ENHRY and SYGVKD. The CDR3 loop spans 14 amino acids. The V end was cut by 10 bases, the J end by 0 bases, with 13 bases between. The CDR3 loop is CATSRGTSGNTIYF. In DNA form, the CDR3 reads TGTGCCACCAGCCGGGGGACCTCTGGAAACACCATATATTTT.

This chain uses TRBV28 with TRBJ1-4; D call uncertain. V lost 7 bases and J lost 1, with 19 bases in between. The germline CDR1 and CDR2 sequences are MDHEN and SYDVKM. This CDR3 has 17 residues. The DNA for the CDR3 is TGTGCCAGCAATCCCCTCCGGCAGCCGAAAACTAATGAAAAACTGTTTTTT. As protein: CASNPLRQPKTNEKLFF.

This chain links TRBV4-3 with TRBJ1-1; D unclear. Germline V gives CDR1 LGHNA, CDR2 YSLEER. V was cut by 0 bases and J by 1 base, with 12 bases left in between. The CDR3 extends over 16 amino acids. The CDR3 reads CASSQDLATRNTEAFF. In DNA form, the CDR3 reads TGCGCCAGCAGCCAAGATCTGGCAACCCGGAACACTGAAGCTTTCTTT.

The genes are TRBV12-3 or TRBV12-4 and TRBJ1-2; TRBD1 agrees at 7 bases. V trimming: 4 bases; J trimming: 4 bases; junction bases outside the gene matches: 0. This CDR3 has 12 residues. CDR3 DNA sequence: TGTGCCAGCAGTTCAGGGGGCTATGGCTACACCTTC. It specifies CASSSGGYGYTF.